The T cell receptor (beta chain) described here comes from a study of shared clonotypes between healthy human individuals. Across the study: Those who served as donors were two women and a few men between the ages of 18 and 49.

Sequencing was performed with immunoSEQ multiplex PCR; in TCRdb, only in-frame clones are kept and a portion is missing. The sample has just over 2,000,000 clones, 95% seen once. The CDR3 is made up of 13 amino acids. Germline CDR1 and CDR2: ENHRY and SYGVKD. The ends lost 7 bases at V and 5 bases at J; junction bases unmatched: 5. The V call is TRBV10-3, the J call TRBJ2-7, with 10 bases that match TRBD1. The sample was naive CD4+ T cells sorted from blood. Subset indicated: CD45RA+ positively selected. The TCR comes from a man between 18 and 29 years old in good health. CDR3 bases: TGTGCCATCAAAGGGACAGGGGCCGACGAGCAGTACTTC. Its translation is CAIKGTGADEQYF.